Below, 5 T cell receptor beta chains from the same sample are listed, as sequenced in a study of blood T cell repertoires in COVID-19 (dated by TCRdb to the early 2020s). The library was made by the immunoSEQ multiplex PCR assay. This immuneACCESS table, as held by TCRdb, lists in-frame sequences with V and J called but not all clones. Of the missing ones, under half trace to an unresolved V gene in checked studies; the others have no known cause. This sample is represented by fewer than 350,000 clones; 75% to 90% of them were singletons. The biggest ten clones account for more than 2% of the sample. The sample comprised PBMCs or T cells enriched from blood (not recorded which). Every receptor here comes from a young man who had recovered from COVID-19.

This chain uses TRBV19 with TRBJ2-3, with 12 positions matching TRBD1. Germline CDR1 reads LNHDA; CDR2 reads SQIVND (reference sequence). Trimming at V came to 5 bases and at J to 1 base, leaving 7 bases not matched to a gene. CDR3 length equals 17 residues. The CDR3 sequence is CASSLSGQGAGTDTQYF. CDR3 coding DNA: TGTGCCAGTAGTCTATCGGGACAGGGGGCGGGCACAGATACGCAGTATTTT. Combining the CDR3 with reference TRBV19 and TRBJ2-3 gives the whole variable domain DGGITQSPKYLFRKEGQNVTLSCEQNLNHDAMYWYRQDPGQGLRLIYYSQIVNDFQKGDIAEGYSVSREKKESFPLTVTSAQKNPTAFYLCASSLSGQGAGTDTQYFGPGTRLTVL.

This clone appeared a few times. The chain joins TRBV7-2 to TRBJ1-3; D gene unclear. V lost 3 bases, J lost 1 base, and 7 bases lay in between. There are 14 residues in the CDR3. From germline, CDR1 is SGHTA and CDR2 FQGNSA. CDR3 protein: CASSFSGSGNTIYF. CDR3 in DNA: TGTGCCAGCAGCTTTTCGGGGTCTGGAAACACCATATATTTT. Full variable domain (remainder filled in from reference TRBV7-2 and TRBJ1-3): GAGVSQSPSNKVTEKGKDVELRCDPISGHTALYWYRQSLGQGLEFLIYFQGNSAPDKSGLPSDRFSAERTGGSVSTLTIQRTQQEDSAVYLCASSFSGSGNTIYFGEGSWLTVV.

This clone was seen once. This rearrangement joins TRBV19 to TRBJ2-2; the D is unclear. The CDR3 totals 15 residues. Deletions cut 4 bases from V and 0 bases from J, with 9 bases between. Germline V gives CDR1 LNHDA, CDR2 SQIVND (reference sequence). CDR3 in DNA: TGTGCCAGTAGTACGGGTGGAACGAACACCGGGGAGCTGTTTTTT. Encoded protein: CASSTGGTNTGELFF.

The genes are TRBV9 and TRBJ2-3; a weak D match, TRBD2 (6 bases). The germline gives CDR1 SGDLS, CDR2 YYNGEE. There are 14 residues in the CDR3. The V end was cut by 0 bases, the J end by 6 bases, with 11 bases between. CDR3 sequence (DNA): TGTGCCAGCAGCGTAGAACTAGCCGGTGATACGCAGTATTTT. Residues: CASSVELAGDTQYF.

V and J are TRBV6-1 and TRBJ2-3; no clear D. This CDR3 comprises 15 residues. V was cut by 0 bases and J by 6 bases, with 13 bases left in between. CDR1 is MNHNS and CDR2 is SASEGT in the germline V gene. CDR3 nucleotide sequence: TGTGCCAGCAGTGAAGCGCTGGGCCGATCTGATACGCAGTATTTT. Protein: CASSEALGRSDTQYF.